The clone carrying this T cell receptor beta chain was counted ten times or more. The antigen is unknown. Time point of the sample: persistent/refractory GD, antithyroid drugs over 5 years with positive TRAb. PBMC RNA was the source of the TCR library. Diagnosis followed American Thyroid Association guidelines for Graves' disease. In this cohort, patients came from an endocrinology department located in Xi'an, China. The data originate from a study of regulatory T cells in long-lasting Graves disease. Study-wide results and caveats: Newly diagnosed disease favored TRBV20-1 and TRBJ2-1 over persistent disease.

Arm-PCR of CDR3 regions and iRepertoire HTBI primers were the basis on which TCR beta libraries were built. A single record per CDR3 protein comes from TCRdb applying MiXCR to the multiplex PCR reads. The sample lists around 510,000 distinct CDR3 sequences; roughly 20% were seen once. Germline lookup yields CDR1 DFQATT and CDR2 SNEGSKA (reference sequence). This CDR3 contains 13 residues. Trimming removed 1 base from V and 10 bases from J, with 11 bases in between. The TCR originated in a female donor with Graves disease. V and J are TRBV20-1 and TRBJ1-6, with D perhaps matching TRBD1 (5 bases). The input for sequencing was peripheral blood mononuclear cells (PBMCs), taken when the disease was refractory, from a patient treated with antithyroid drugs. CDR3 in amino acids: CSARGQGESPLHF. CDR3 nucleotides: TGCAGTGCTAGAGGACAAGGGGAGTCACCCCTCCACTTT.